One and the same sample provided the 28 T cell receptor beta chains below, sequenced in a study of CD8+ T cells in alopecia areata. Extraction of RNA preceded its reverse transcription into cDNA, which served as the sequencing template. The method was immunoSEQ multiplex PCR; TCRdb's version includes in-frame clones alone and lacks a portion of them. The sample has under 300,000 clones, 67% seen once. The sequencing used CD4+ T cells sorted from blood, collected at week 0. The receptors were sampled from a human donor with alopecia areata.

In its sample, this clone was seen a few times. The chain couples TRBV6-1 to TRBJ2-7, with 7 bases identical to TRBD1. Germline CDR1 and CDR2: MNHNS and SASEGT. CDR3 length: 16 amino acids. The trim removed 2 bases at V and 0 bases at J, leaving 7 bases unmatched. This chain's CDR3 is CASSERGQLSSYEQYF. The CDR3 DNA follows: TGTGCCAGCAGTGAACGGGGACAGCTAAGCTCCTACGAGCAGTACTTC.

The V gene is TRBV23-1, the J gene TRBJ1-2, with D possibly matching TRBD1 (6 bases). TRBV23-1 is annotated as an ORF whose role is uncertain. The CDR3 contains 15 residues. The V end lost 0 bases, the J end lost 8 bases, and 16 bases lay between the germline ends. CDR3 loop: CASSQSRGGRLGYTF. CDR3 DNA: TGCGCCAGCAGTCAATCGAGGGGGGGGCGTTTGGGCTACACCTTC.

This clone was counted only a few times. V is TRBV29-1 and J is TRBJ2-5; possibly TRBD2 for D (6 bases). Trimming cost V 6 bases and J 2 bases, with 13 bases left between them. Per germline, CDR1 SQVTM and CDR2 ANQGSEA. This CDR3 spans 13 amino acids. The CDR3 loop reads CSVAHGGQETQYF. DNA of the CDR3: TGCAGCGTGGCCCATGGGGGGCAAGAGACCCAGTACTTC.

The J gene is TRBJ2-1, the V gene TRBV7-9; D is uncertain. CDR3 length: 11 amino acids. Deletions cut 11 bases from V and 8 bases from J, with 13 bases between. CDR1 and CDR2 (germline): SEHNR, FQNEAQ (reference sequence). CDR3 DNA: TGTGCCGGGGTGGGGTTTGATGAGCAGTTCTTC. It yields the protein CAGVGFDEQFF.

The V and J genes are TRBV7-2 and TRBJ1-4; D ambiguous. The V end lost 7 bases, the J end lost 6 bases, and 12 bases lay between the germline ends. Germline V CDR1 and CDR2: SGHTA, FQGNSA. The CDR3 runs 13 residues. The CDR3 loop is CASTLGIDEKLFF. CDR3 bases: TGTGCCAGCACCTTGGGGATAGATGAAAAACTGTTTTTT.

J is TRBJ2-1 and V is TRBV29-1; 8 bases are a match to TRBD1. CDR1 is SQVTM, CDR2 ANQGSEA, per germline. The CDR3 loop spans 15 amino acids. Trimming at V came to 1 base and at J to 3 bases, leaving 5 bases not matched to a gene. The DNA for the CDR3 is TGCAGCGTTGAAGCGGCGGGACAGGACTACAATGAGCAGTTCTTC. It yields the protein CSVEAAGQDYNEQFF.

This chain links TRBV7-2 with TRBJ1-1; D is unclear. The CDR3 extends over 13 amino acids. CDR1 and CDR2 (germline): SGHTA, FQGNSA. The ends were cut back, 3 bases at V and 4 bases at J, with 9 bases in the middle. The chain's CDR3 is CASSLRGGTEAFF. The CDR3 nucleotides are TGTGCCAGCAGCTTGCGGGGAGGCACTGAAGCTTTCTTT.

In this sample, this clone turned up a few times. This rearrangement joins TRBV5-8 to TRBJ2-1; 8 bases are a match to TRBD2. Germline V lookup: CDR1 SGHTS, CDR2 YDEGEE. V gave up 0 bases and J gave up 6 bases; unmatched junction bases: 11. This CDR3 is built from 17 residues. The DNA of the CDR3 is TGTGCCAGCAGCTTGGTTAGTACTAGCGGTTATGGCAATGAGCAGTTCTTC. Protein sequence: CASSLVSTSGYGNEQFF.

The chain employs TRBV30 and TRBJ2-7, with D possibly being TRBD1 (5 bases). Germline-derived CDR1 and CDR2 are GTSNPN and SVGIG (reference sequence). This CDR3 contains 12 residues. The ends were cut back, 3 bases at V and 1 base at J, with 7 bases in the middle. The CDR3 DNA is TGTGCCTGGAGACAGGTATCCTACGAGCAGTACTTC. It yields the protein CAWRQVSYEQYF.

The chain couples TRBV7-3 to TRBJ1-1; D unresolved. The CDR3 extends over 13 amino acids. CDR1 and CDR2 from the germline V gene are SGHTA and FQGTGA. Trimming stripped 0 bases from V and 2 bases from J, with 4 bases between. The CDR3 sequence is CASSLTGNTEAFF. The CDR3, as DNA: TGTGCCAGCAGCTTAACAGGAAACACTGAAGCTTTCTTT.

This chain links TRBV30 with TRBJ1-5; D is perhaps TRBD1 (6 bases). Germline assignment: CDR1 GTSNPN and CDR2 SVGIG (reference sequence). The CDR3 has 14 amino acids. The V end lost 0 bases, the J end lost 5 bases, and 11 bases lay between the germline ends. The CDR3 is CAWSVGDKHQPQHF. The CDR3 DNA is TGTGCCTGGAGTGTAGGGGACAAGCATCAGCCCCAGCATTTT.

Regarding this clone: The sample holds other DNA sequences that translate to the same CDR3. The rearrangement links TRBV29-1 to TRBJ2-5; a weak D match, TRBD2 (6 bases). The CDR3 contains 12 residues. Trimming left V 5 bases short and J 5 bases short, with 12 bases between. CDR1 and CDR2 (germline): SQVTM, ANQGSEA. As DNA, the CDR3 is TGCAGCGTTTCCTCGGGGGAGGAGACCCAGTACTTC. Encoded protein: CSVSSGEETQYF. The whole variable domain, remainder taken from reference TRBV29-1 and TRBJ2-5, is SAVISQKPSRDICQRGTSLTIQCQVDSQVTMMFWYRQQPGQSLTLIATANQGSEATYESGFVIDKFPISRPNLTFSTLTVSNMSPEDSSIYLCSVSSGEETQYFGPGTRLLVL.

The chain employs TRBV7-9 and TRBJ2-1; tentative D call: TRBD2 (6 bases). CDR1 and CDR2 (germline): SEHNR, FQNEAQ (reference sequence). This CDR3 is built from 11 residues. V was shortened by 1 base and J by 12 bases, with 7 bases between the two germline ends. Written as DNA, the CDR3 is TGTGCCAGCAGCTTAGGGCGGGGGCAGTTCTTC. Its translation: CASSLGRGQFF.

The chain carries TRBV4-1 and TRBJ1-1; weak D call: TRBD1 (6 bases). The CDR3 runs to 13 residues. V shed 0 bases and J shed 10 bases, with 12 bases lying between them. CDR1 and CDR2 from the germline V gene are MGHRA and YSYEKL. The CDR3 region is CASSQDRTVRAFF. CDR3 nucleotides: TGCGCCAGCAGCCAAGATCGGACAGTTAGAGCTTTCTTT.

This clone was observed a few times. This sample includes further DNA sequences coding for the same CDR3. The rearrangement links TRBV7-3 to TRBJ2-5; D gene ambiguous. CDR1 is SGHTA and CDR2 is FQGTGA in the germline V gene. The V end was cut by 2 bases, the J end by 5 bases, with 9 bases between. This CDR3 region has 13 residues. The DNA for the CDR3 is TGTGCCAGCAGCTTATCCCTAGGGGAGACCCAGTACTTC. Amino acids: CASSLSLGETQYF.

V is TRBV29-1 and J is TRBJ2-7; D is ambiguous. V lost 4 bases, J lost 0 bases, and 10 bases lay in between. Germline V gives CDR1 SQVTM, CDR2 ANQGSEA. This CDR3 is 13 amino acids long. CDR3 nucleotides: TGCAGCGTTGGGTTTTTTGGCTCCTACGAGCAGTACTTC. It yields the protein CSVGFFGSYEQYF.

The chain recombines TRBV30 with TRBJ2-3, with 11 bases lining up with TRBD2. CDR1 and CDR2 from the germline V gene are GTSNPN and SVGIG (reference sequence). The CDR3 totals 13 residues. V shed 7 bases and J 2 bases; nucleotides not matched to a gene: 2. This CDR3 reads CASSGGPTDTQYF. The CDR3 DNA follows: TGTGCCTCTAGCGGGGGGCCCACAGATACGCAGTATTTT. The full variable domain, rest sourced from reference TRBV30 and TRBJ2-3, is SQTIHQWPATLVQPVGSPLSLECTVEGTSNPNLYWYRQAAGRGLQLLFYSVGIGQISSEVPQNLSASRPQDRQFILSSKKLLLSDSGFYLCASSGGPTDTQYFGPGTRLTVL.

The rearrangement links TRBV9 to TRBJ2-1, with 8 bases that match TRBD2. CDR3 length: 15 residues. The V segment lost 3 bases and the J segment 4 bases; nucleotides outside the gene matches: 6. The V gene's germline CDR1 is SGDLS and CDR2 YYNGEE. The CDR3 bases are TGTGCCAGCAGCGATAGCGGGGTTCAGTACAATGAGCAGTTCTTC. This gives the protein CASSDSGVQYNEQFF.

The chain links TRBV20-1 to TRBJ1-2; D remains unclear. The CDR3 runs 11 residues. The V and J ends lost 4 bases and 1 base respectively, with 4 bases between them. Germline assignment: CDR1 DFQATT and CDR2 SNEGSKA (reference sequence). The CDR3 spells CSATGNYGYTF. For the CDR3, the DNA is TGCAGTGCTACGGGTAACTATGGCTACACCTTC.

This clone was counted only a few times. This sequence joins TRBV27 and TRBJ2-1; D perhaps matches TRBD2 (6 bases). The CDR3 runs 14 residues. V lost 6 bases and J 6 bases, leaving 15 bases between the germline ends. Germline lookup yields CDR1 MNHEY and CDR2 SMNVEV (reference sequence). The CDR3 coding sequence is TGTGCCAGCAGACTCAGCGGGTCGTTCAATGAGCAGTTCTTC. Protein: CASRLSGSFNEQFF.

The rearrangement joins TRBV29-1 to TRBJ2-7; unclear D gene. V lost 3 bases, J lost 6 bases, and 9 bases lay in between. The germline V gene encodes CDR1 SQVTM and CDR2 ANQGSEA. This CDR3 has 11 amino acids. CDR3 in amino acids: CSVEEQSEQYF. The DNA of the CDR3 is TGCAGCGTTGAGGAACAATCCGAGCAGTACTTC.

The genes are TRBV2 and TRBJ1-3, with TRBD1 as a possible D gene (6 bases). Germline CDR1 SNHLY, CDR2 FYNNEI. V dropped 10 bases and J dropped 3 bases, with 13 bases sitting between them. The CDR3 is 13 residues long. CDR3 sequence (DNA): TGTGCCACCACTGACAGGTTTGGAAACACCATATATTTT. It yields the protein CATTDRFGNTIYF.

The CDR3 bases are TGTGCCAGCAGTGAGCAGACCCAGTACTTC. The encoded protein is CASSEQTQYF. The rearrangement uses TRBV2 and TRBJ2-5; D remains ambiguous. The CDR3 consists of 10 residues. Germline-derived CDR1 and CDR2 are SNHLY and FYNNEI. The V end lost 3 bases, the J end lost 6 bases, and 2 bases lay between the germline ends.

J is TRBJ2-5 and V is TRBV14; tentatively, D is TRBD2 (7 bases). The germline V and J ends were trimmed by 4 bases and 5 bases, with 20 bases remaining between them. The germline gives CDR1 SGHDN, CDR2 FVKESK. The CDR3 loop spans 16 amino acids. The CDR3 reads CASSPAGGPKWETQYF. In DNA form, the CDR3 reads TGTGCCAGCAGCCCAGCCGGGGGGCCGAAATGGGAGACCCAGTACTTC.

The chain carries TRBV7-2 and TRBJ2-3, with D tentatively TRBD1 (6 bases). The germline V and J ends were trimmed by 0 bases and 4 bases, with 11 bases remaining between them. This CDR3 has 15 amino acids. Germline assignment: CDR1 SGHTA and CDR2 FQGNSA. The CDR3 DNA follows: TGTGCCAGCAGCTTAGCGCCCCAGGGGCCAGATACGCAGTATTTT. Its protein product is CASSLAPQGPDTQYF.

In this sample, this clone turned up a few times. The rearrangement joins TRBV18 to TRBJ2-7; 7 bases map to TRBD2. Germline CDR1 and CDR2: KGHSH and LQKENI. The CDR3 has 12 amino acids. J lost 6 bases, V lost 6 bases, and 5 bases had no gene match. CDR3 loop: CASSRSGGEQYF. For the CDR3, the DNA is TGTGCCAGCTCGCGGTCGGGAGGCGAGCAGTACTTC.

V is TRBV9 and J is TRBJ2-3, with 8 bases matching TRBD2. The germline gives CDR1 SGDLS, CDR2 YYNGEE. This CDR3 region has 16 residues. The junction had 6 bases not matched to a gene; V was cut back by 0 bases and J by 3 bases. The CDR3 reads CASSVGSSGLTDTQYF. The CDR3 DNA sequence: TGTGCCAGCAGCGTAGGGTCTAGCGGGTTGACAGATACGCAGTATTTT.

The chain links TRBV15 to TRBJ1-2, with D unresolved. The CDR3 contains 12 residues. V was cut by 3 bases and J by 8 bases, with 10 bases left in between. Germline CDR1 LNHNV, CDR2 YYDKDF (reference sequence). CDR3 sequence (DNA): TGTGCCACCAGCAGCTTCAGGACGGGCTACACCTTC. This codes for CATSSFRTGYTF.